Each of the 3 T cell receptor beta chains below was sequenced from the same sample in a study of blood T cell repertoires in COVID-19 (dated by TCRdb to 2018 to 2020). Libraries came from the immunoSEQ multiplex PCR assay. Not all clones reach the TCRdb copy of this immuneACCESS table, which keeps in-frame sequences only. Checked studies attribute under half of the gap to unresolved V genes and leave the rest unexplained. The table for this sample lists under 500,000 clones; 70% to 90% of them were counted only once. Jointly, the top ten make up almost 2% of the sample. Material for sequencing was PBMCs or T cells enriched from blood (not recorded which). Every receptor here comes from a woman aged 18-35 years with acute COVID-19.

This sequence joins TRBV10-3 and TRBJ2-7; 12 nucleotides line up with TRBD2. The V segment lost 9 bases and the J segment 7 bases; nucleotides outside the gene matches: 10. Looked up from germline, CDR1 is ENHRY and CDR2 is SYGVKD. This CDR3 has 14 residues. CDR3 region: CAMTSGGGSGEQYF. In DNA, the CDR3 is TGTGCCATGACTAGCGGGGGAGGTTCGGGAGAGCAGTACTTC.

The gene calls are TRBV14 and TRBJ2-7; 12 bases map to TRBD2. Germline lookup yields CDR1 SGHDN and CDR2 FVKESK. V trimming: 4 bases; J trimming: 7 bases; junction bases outside the gene matches: 2. The CDR3 contains 13 residues. CDR3 sequence: CASSRGLAGEQYF. CDR3 DNA: TGTGCCAGCAGCCGAGGACTAGCGGGGGAGCAGTACTTC.

This sequence joins TRBV28 and TRBJ2-2, with a tentative D call TRBD2 (7 bases). Trimming shortened V by 8 bases and J by 9 bases, and 13 bases separated the two germline ends. Germline values: CDR1 MDHEN, CDR2 SYDVKM. The CDR3 sequence is 12 residues long. The CDR3 loop reads CASGRGARELFF. In nucleotides, the CDR3 is TGTGCCAGCGGCCGGGGGGCCCGGGAGCTGTTTTTT. The entire variable domain, with the rest obtained from reference TRBV28 and TRBJ2-2, is as follows: DVKVTQSSRYLVKRTGEKVFLECVQDMDHENMFWYRQDPGLGLRLIYFSYDVKMKEKGDIPEGYSVSREKKERFSLILESASTNQTSMYLCASGRGARELFFGEGSRLTVL.